These 5 T cell receptor beta chains were sequenced from one sample in a study of CD8 T cells in ankylosing spondylitis (dated by TCRdb to about 2017). Libraries were built with 5' RACE. TCRdb records Illumina HiSeq 2500 as the sequencer. Starting from the raw public reads, TCRdb applied fastp trimming at Q25, assembled clones with MiXCR and retained in-frame beta chains. Identical CDR3 proteins give one entry, which carries the most common genes and DNA. This sample has approximately 250,000 distinct CDR3 sequences in its table, and roughly 32% of those were observed once. The ten largest clonotypes hold approximately 4.6% of the sample. Sequenced: blood, either unsorted or a sorted T cell fraction (not recorded which). The receptors come from a male donor with ankylosing spondylitis or in good health (not recorded which).

This clonotype was detected only a few times. The chain combines TRBV28 with TRBJ1-5; perhaps TRBD1 as D (6 bases). The germline V gene has CDR1 MDHEN and CDR2 SYDVKM. The V end lost 6 bases, the J end lost 4 bases, and 10 bases lay between the germline ends. This CDR3 has 13 amino acids. The CDR3 sequence: CASRITGNQPQHF. CDR3 nucleotides: TGTGCCAGCAGGATTACAGGGAATCAGCCCCAGCATTTT.

In its sample, this clonotype was seen many times. The chain uses TRBV20-1 and TRBJ2-5, with D perhaps TRBD1 or TRBD2 (5 bases each). Germline CDR1 and CDR2: DFQATT and SNEGSKA (reference sequence). Between the trimmed V and J ends, which lost 2 bases and 1 base, there was a span of 11 bases. The CDR3 contains 14 residues. The CDR3 sequence: CSARPGPLQETQYF. CDR3 nucleotides: TGCAGTGCTAGACCGGGACCGCTCCAAGAGACCCAGTACTTC.

V gene TRBV20-1 combines with J gene TRBJ1-1; unclear D gene. The germline V gene has CDR1 DFQATT and CDR2 SNEGSKA (reference sequence). The V end lost 2 bases, the J end lost 0 bases, and 7 bases lay between the germline ends. The CDR3 runs to 13 residues. CDR3 sequence: CSARRVMNTEAFF. The CDR3 DNA sequence: TGCAGTGCTAGACGGGTCATGAACACTGAAGCTTTCTTT.

This sequence joins TRBV20-1 and TRBJ1-1, with D possibly TRBD1 on 5 matching bases. This CDR3 comprises 14 residues. The V gene lost 0 bases and the J gene lost 4 bases, with 12 bases spanning the gap. Germline lookup yields CDR1 DFQATT and CDR2 SNEGSKA (reference sequence). The CDR3 DNA is TGCAGTGCTAGAGATAATTTTGGGGGCACTGAAGCTTTCTTT. Translated, it gives CSARDNFGGTEAFF.

This clonotype was seen a few times. The chain is built from TRBV20-1 and TRBJ2-1, with 13 bases that match TRBD2. The CDR3 is made up of 15 amino acids. CDR1 is DFQATT, CDR2 SNEGSKA, per germline (reference sequence). The junction had 3 bases not matched to a gene; V was cut back by 1 base and J by 6 bases. In DNA, the CDR3 is TGCAGTGCTAGAGGACTAGCGGGGGGCGGCAATGAGCAGTTCTTC. It translates to CSARGLAGGGNEQFF.